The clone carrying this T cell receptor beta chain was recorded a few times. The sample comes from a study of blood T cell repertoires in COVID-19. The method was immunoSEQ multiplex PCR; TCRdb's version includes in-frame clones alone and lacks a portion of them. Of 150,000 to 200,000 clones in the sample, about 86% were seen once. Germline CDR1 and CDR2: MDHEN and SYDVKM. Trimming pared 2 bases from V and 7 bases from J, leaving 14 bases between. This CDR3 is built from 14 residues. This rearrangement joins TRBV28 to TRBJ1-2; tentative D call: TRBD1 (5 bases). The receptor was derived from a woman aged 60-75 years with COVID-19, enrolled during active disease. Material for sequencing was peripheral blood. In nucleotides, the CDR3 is TGTGCCAGCAGTTTAGATCAGGGCCCATCTGGCTACACCTTC. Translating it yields CASSLDQGPSGYTF.